The 14 T cell receptor beta chains below all came from one sample that was sequenced in a study of shared clonotypes between healthy human individuals. Sequenced by immunoSEQ multiplex PCR; TCRdb stores in-frame clones only, minus some. The sample shows about 380,000 clones, roughly 96% of them seen only once. Specimen: memory CD8+ T cells sorted from blood. The subset here: CD45RO+ cells pooled with CCR7-negative TemRA cells. The origin of the receptors is a man aged 30 to 39 in good health.

The chain carries TRBV4-2 and TRBJ2-1, with D maybe TRBD1 (5 bases). Between the trimmed V and J ends, which lost 5 bases and 2 bases, there was a span of 13 bases. The CDR3 consists of 15 residues. The germline CDR1 and CDR2 sequences are LGHNA and YNFKEQ. CDR3 sequence reads: CASSGLRGPYNEQFF. The CDR3 region has the DNA TGTGCCAGCAGCGGGCTTAGGGGTCCCTACAATGAGCAGTTCTTC.

This chain connects TRBV5-1 to TRBJ2-6; 8 bases are shared with TRBD1. The CDR3 has 18 residues. The V and J ends lost 0 bases and 1 base, in that order; junction bases with no gene match: 6. Germline V gene data show CDR1 as SGHRS and CDR2 as YFSETQ. The CDR3 sequence is CASSLEAGGASGANVLTF. The CDR3, as DNA: TGCGCCAGCAGCTTGGAGGCAGGGGGCGCGTCTGGGGCCAACGTCCTGACTTTC.

The V gene is TRBV7-9, the J gene TRBJ1-1; D possibly corresponds to TRBD1 (6 bases). Trimming removed 2 bases at V and 3 bases at J, with 13 bases between. CDR3 length: 15 amino acids. CDR1 is SEHNR and CDR2 is FQNEAQ in the germline V gene (reference sequence). CDR3 in amino acids: CASSLMKDSYTEAFF. CDR3 coding DNA: TGTGCCAGCAGCTTAATGAAGGACAGTTACACTGAAGCTTTCTTT.

V usage is TRBV7-9 and J usage is TRBJ2-3; 9 nucleotides match TRBD1. The germline V gene encodes CDR1 SEHNR and CDR2 FQNEAQ (reference sequence). The CDR3 covers 14 residues. Unmatched junction bases numbered 0, after V lost 1 base and J lost 4 bases. The CDR3 here is CASSLGQGADTQYF. The CDR3, as DNA: TGTGCCAGCAGCTTAGGACAGGGGGCAGATACGCAGTATTTT.

The J gene is TRBJ1-4, the V gene TRBV2; TRBD1 matches at 10 bases. J was trimmed by 8 bases and V by 0 bases; bases with no gene match: 6. CDR3 size: 16 residues. In germline, CDR1 is SNHLY, CDR2 FYNNEI. The CDR3 DNA sequence: TGTGCCAGCAGTGAAGCGCTTGGACAGGGGGGGGAAAAACTGTTTTTT. It is translated as CASSEALGQGGEKLFF.

The rearrangement links TRBV13 to TRBJ2-1, with 10 bases lining up with TRBD2. The CDR3 has 16 amino acids. Trimming at V came to 5 bases and at J to 9 bases, leaving 13 bases not matched to a gene. CDR1 PRHDT and CDR2 FYEKMQ come from the germline V gene (reference sequence). CDR3 DNA sequence: TGTGCCAGCAGCGACCCGGCTAGCGGGAGTTCGAGTGAGCAGTTCTTC. This codes for CASSDPASGSSSEQFF. Drawing the rest from reference TRBV13 and TRBJ2-1, the complete variable domain is AAGVIQSPRHLIKEKRETATLKCYPIPRHDTVYWYQQGPGQDPQFLISFYEKMQSDKGSIPDRFSAQQFSDYHSELNMSSLELGDSALYFCASSDPASGSSSEQFFGPGTRLTVL.

This sequence joins TRBV28 and TRBJ2-3; maybe TRBD2 (6 bases). CDR1 MDHEN and CDR2 SYDVKM come from the germline V gene. Between the trimmed V and J ends, which lost 6 bases and 0 bases, there was a span of 7 bases. The CDR3 runs to 13 residues. The CDR3 DNA reads TGTGCCAGCAGGGGGACTAGCACAGATACGCAGTATTTT. Translating it yields CASRGTSTDTQYF.

This clone showed up just once. The chain is built from TRBV19 and TRBJ1-4, with D hard to call. The ends were cut back, 5 bases at V and 4 bases at J, with 11 bases in the middle. Germline-derived CDR1 and CDR2 are LNHDA and SQIVND (reference sequence). CDR3 length: 14 residues. The CDR3 sequence is CASSARKGNEKLFF. CDR3 DNA: TGTGCCAGTAGTGCCAGAAAGGGTAATGAAAAACTGTTTTTT.

CDR3 sequence reads: CASSWNLREREWGTDTQYF. CDR3 DNA: TGCGCCAGCAGCTGGAACCTCCGGGAGCGGGAGTGGGGCACAGATACGCAGTATTTT. J is TRBJ2-3 and V is TRBV5-1, with 8 bases fitting TRBD2. With 3 bases clipped from V and 1 base from J, the junction kept 16 bases outside the gene matches. The CDR3 consists of 19 residues. Germline V gene lookup returns CDR1 SGHRS and CDR2 YFSETQ.

The J gene is TRBJ2-1, the V gene TRBV6-1; D is unclear. Between the trimmed V and J ends, which lost 6 bases and 11 bases, there was a span of 20 bases. The length of the CDR3 is 14 residues. Germline CDR1 MNHNS, CDR2 SASEGT. DNA of the CDR3: TGTGCCAGCAGCCCTTTTTCGGCGGCTGGACAGCAGTTCTTC. Amino acid sequence: CASSPFSAAGQQFF.

The chain uses TRBV5-1 and TRBJ2-7; D uncertain. The CDR3 consists of 17 residues. The V and J ends lost 1 base and 5 bases respectively, with 22 bases between them. In germline, CDR1 is SGHRS, CDR2 YFSETQ. The CDR3 reads CASSLSPEPGFGHEQYF. In DNA form, the CDR3 reads TGCGCCAGCAGCTTGTCGCCAGAGCCGGGTTTTGGGCACGAGCAGTACTTC.

V usage is TRBV5-1 and J usage is TRBJ2-7; D could derive from TRBD1 or TRBD2 (5 bases each). Germline values: CDR1 SGHRS, CDR2 YFSETQ. This CDR3 is built from 16 residues. V lost 0 bases and J 2 bases, leaving 15 bases between the germline ends. CDR3: CASSLEFGRGPYEQYF. In DNA, the CDR3 is TGCGCCAGCAGCTTGGAGTTCGGCCGGGGCCCCTACGAGCAGTACTTC.

The chain recombines TRBV27 with TRBJ2-1, with 8 bases matching TRBD2. The J segment lost 0 bases and the V segment lost 4 bases, leaving 11 bases of the junction unmatched. The CDR3 covers 18 residues. Germline V CDR1 and CDR2: MNHEY, SMNVEV (reference sequence). CDR3 nucleotide sequence: TGTGCCAGCAGTTCACTCGGACTAGCCCTTAGCTCCTACAATGAGCAGTTCTTC. Protein: CASSSLGLALSSYNEQFF.

On this clone itself: The sample contains more than one DNA sequence encoding this CDR3. V usage is TRBV28 and J usage is TRBJ2-7; D is perhaps TRBD2 (5 bases). The V gene lost 5 bases and the J gene lost 3 bases, with 8 bases spanning the gap. The length of the CDR3 is 12 residues. Germline V gene sequence: CDR1 MDHEN, CDR2 SYDVKM. The chain's CDR3 is CASSLAGYEQYF. As DNA, the CDR3 is TGTGCCAGCAGTCTGGCGGGCTACGAGCAGTACTTC.